The 26 T cell receptor beta chains below all came from one sample that was sequenced in a study of PD-L1 blockade in urothelial cancer. Assay: immunoSEQ multiplex PCR; the TCRdb copy retains only in-frame clones and omits some. The profile shows just over 20,000 clones, roughly 88% of them singletons. The sample was PBMCs, taken around atezolizumab (anti-PD-L1) treatment. The receptors here all came from a man in his forties or fifties with urothelial cancer.

This clone was counted between two and nine times. The chain couples TRBV27 to TRBJ1-5; 9 bases fit TRBD1. This CDR3 is built from 15 residues. The V gene's germline CDR1 is MNHEY and CDR2 SMNVEV (reference sequence). V shed 5 bases, J shed 2 bases, and the junction held 4 bases outside the gene matches. CDR3 sequence: CASSVGTGRNQPQHF. The CDR3 bases are TGTGCCAGCAGTGTAGGGACAGGGCGCAATCAGCCCCAGCATTTT.

On this clone itself: This CDR3 is also generated by other DNA sequences in the sample. The CDR3 nucleotides are TGCGCCAGCAGCTCGGGACTAGCGGGAGGGTCAGATACGCAGTATTTT. Residues: CASSSGLAGGSDTQYF. The chain couples TRBV5-1 to TRBJ2-3, with 16 bases that match TRBD2. Germline values: CDR1 SGHRS, CDR2 YFSETQ. The CDR3 spans 16 residues. The trim removed 3 bases at V and 4 bases at J, leaving 2 bases unmatched.

The rearrangement joins TRBV5-1 to TRBJ2-2; 11 bases match TRBD1. The V segment lost 2 bases and the J segment 5 bases; nucleotides outside the gene matches: 5. This CDR3 has 16 residues. Germline V gene lookup returns CDR1 SGHRS and CDR2 YFSETQ. The CDR3 spells CASSFGTGGLTGELFF. The CDR3 nucleotides read TGCGCCAGCAGCTTTGGGACAGGGGGTCTAACCGGGGAGCTGTTTTTT.

This chain uses TRBV4-1 with TRBJ1-1; D remains unclear. The germline V gene has CDR1 MGHRA and CDR2 YSYEKL. Between the trimmed V and J ends, which lost 4 bases and 2 bases, there was a span of 14 bases. The CDR3 contains 15 residues. The CDR3 bases are TGCGCCAGCAGCCGCCAAGGAGCCGCTAACACTGAAGCTTTCTTT. Protein product: CASSRQGAANTEAFF.

The chain is built from TRBV6-6 and TRBJ2-7; D perhaps matches TRBD1 (7 bases). This CDR3 is built from 14 residues. Germline CDR1 reads MNHNY; CDR2 reads SVGAGI (reference sequence). V gave up 2 bases and J gave up 6 bases, with 14 bases separating them. The CDR3 region is CASSYGGTEGEQYF. The CDR3 DNA sequence: TGTGCCAGCAGTTACGGAGGGACAGAGGGCGAGCAGTACTTC.

J is TRBJ2-3 and V is TRBV6-1; 11 bases map to TRBD2. Germline V CDR1 and CDR2: MNHNS, SASEGT. V lost 4 bases and J lost 3; bases outside the gene matches: 12. The CDR3 covers 18 residues. CDR3 nucleotides: TGTGCCAGCAGTGTCGCTTCACTAGCGGGAGTTGGGACAGATACGCAGTATTTT. This gives the protein CASSVASLAGVGTDTQYF.

The chain links TRBV29-1 to TRBJ1-1; 8 bases fit TRBD1. The germline V gene has CDR1 SQVTM and CDR2 ANQGSEA. The CDR3 spans 14 residues. Trimming removed 4 bases from V and 6 bases from J; junction bases left unmatched: 10. The CDR3 DNA reads as TGCAGCGTTGGGAGGACAGGGAGGGGCTCTGAAGCTTTCTTT. Amino acids: CSVGRTGRGSEAFF.

The chain has TRBV11-3 and TRBJ2-2; the D is unclear. Germline assignment: CDR1 SGHNT and CDR2 YENEEA. Trimming removed 5 bases at V and 6 bases at J, with 7 bases between. The CDR3 totals 12 residues. This CDR3 reads CASSPQAGELFF. CDR3 sequence (DNA): TGTGCCAGCAGCCCCCAGGCCGGGGAGCTGTTTTTT. Drawing the rest from reference TRBV11-3 and TRBJ2-2, the complete variable domain is EAGVVQSPRYKIIEKKQPVAFWCNPISGHNTLYWYLQNLGQGPELLIRYENEEAVDDSQLPKDRFSAERLKGVDSTLKIQPAELGDSAVYLCASSPQAGELFFGEGSRLTVL.

This chain links TRBV9 with TRBJ2-7; 9 bases match TRBD1. Germline CDR1 and CDR2: SGDLS and YYNGEE. The V and J ends lost 5 bases and 5 bases, in that order; junction bases with no gene match: 14. The CDR3 totals 16 residues. CDR3 in DNA: TGTGCCAGCAGAACAATTGGGCCGGGACAGGGAGACGAGCAGTACTTC. Translation gives CASRTIGPGQGDEQYF.

Here the CDR3 reads CAWSVGQGAEEQYF. The CDR3 DNA is TGTGCCTGGAGTGTCGGGCAGGGGGCTGAGGAGCAGTACTTC. The rearrangement joins TRBV30 to TRBJ2-7, with 8 bases aligning to TRBD1. Germline V gene lookup returns CDR1 GTSNPN and CDR2 SVGIG (reference sequence). J gave up 7 bases and V 0 bases, and 8 bases lay outside the gene matches. This CDR3 contains 14 residues. The full variable domain, in which reference TRBV30 and TRBJ2-7 provide the parts outside the CDR3, is SQTIHQWPATLVQPVGSPLSLECTVEGTSNPNLYWYRQAAGRGLQLLFYSVGIGQISSEVPQNLSASRPQDRQFILSSKKLLLSDSGFYLCAWSVGQGAEEQYFGPGTRLTVT.

The CDR3 bases are TGTGCCAGCAGCAGGCAGGAAGCCATCCTGGCAACTAATGAAAAACTGTTTTTT. It specifies CASSRQEAILATNEKLFF. The rearrangement links TRBV21-1 to TRBJ1-4; the D call TRBD1 from the table was never checked on the DNA. TRBV21-1 corresponds to a pseudogene. The CDR3 extends over 18 amino acids.

The chain has TRBV29-1 and TRBJ2-3, with D maybe TRBD1 (7 bases). The V end was cut by 5 bases, the J end by 1 base, with 13 bases between. CDR3 length: 14 amino acids. Germline V CDR1 and CDR2: SQVTM, ANQGSEA. The CDR3 region is CSVTQGEGTDTQYF. The CDR3 nucleotides read TGCAGCGTTACCCAGGGGGAGGGCACAGATACGCAGTATTTT.

V and J are TRBV6-1 and TRBJ2-7; D gene uncertain. The CDR3 has 12 residues. CDR1 and CDR2 from the germline V gene are MNHNS and SASEGT. V was clipped by 2 bases and J by 2 bases, with 4 bases between them. The CDR3 region has the DNA TGTGCCAGCAGTGAAACAGCCTACGAGCAGTACTTC. Translating gives CASSETAYEQYF.

The V and J genes are TRBV11-2 and TRBJ2-3; the D gene is possibly TRBD2 (5 bases). The CDR3 is made up of 15 amino acids. CDR1 is SGHAT and CDR2 is FQNNGV in the germline V gene. V gave up 5 bases and J gave up 2 bases, with 14 bases separating them. The CDR3 here is CASSQSSSFTDTQYF. The CDR3 DNA reads as TGTGCCAGCAGCCAATCTAGCAGCTTCACAGATACGCAGTATTTT. The variable domain in full, with the rest retrieved from reference TRBV11-2 and TRBJ2-3, is EAGVAQSPRYKIIEKRQSVAFWCNPISGHATLYWYQQILGQGPKLLIQFQNNGVVDDSQLPKDRFSAERLKGVDSTLKIQPAKLEDSAVYLCASSQSSSFTDTQYFGPGTRLTVL.

In this sample, this clone turned up once. CDR3 bases: TGTGCCAGCAGCTTTCGGGAGAGCTCCTCACCCCTCCACTTT. Translation: CASSFRESSSPLHF. This chain uses TRBV7-8 with TRBJ1-6, with D unresolved. From germline, CDR1 is SGHVS and CDR2 FQNEAQ. The V and J ends lost 3 bases and 10 bases respectively, with 13 bases between them. The CDR3 extends over 14 amino acids.

The V and J genes are TRBV19 and TRBJ1-6, with D possibly being TRBD1 (6 bases). V was cut by 1 base and J by 6 bases, with 13 bases left in between. This CDR3 has 16 residues. The germline CDR1 and CDR2 sequences are LNHDA and SQIVND (reference sequence). The CDR3 loop reads CASSIGGGGRNSPLHF. CDR3 sequence (DNA): TGTGCCAGTAGTATAGGCGGGGGGGGCCGTAATTCACCCCTCCACTTT.

J is TRBJ2-1 and V is TRBV13; 8 nucleotides line up with TRBD2. With V trimmed by 5 bases and J by 4 bases, 7 bases remained unmatched. CDR1 is PRHDT and CDR2 is FYEKMQ in the germline V gene (reference sequence). CDR3 length equals 15 residues. The CDR3 sequence is CASSRRGGPYNEQFF. CDR3 nucleotide sequence: TGTGCCAGCAGCCGACGGGGGGGCCCATACAATGAGCAGTTCTTC.

The chain joins TRBV29-1 to TRBJ2-1, with D perhaps matching TRBD1 (6 bases). Germline loops: CDR1 SQVTM, CDR2 ANQGSEA. The germline V and J ends were trimmed by 2 bases and 7 bases, with 15 bases remaining between them. The length of the CDR3 is 14 residues. The CDR3: CSVELPGEGNEQFF. Written as DNA, the CDR3 is TGCAGCGTTGAACTGCCAGGGGAAGGAAATGAGCAGTTCTTC.

This chain uses TRBV19 with TRBJ2-2; the match to TRBD2 covers 14 bases. The CDR3 length is 15 residues. After removal of 8 bases from V and 8 bases from J, the junction contained 7 bases not matched to a gene. Germline V gene data show CDR1 as LNHDA and CDR2 as SQIVND (reference sequence). CDR3 bases: TGTGCCAGTTACGGGACTAGCGGGGGCTGGGGGGAGCTGTTTTTT. Translated, it gives CASYGTSGGWGELFF. The full variable domain, its missing parts supplied by reference TRBV19 and TRBJ2-2, is DGGITQSPKYLFRKEGQNVTLSCEQNLNHDAMYWYRQDPGQGLRLIYYSQIVNDFQKGDIAEGYSVSREKKESFPLTVTSAQKNPTAFYLCASYGTSGGWGELFFGEGSRLTVL.

The chain is built from TRBV7-6 and TRBJ1-6, with 8 bases lining up with TRBD1. V shed 1 base and J 8 bases; nucleotides not matched to a gene: 4. The CDR3 has 15 residues. Germline loops: CDR1 SGHVS, CDR2 FNYEAQ. In DNA form, the CDR3 reads TGTGCCAGCAGCTTAGGGACAGGGCTCCATTCACCCCTCCACTTT. This sequence encodes CASSLGTGLHSPLHF.

About this clone: Germline and junction disagree at one end, which may indicate a read error. CDR3: CASSFGTGTSTDTQYF. CDR3 bases: TGTGCTAGCAGCTTTGGGACAGGGACCAGCACAGATACGCAGTATTTT. The chain carries TRBV7-7 and TRBJ2-3; 9 bases fit TRBD1. The CDR3 extends over 16 amino acids. The germline gives CDR1 SSHAT, CDR2 FNYEAQ (reference sequence).

The CDR3 loop is CASSVGGGGYEQYF. The CDR3 DNA sequence: TGTGCCAGCAGCGTAGGAGGGGGCGGCTACGAGCAGTACTTC. This rearrangement joins TRBV9 to TRBJ2-7, with TRBD1 identical over 7 bases. CDR3 length: 14 amino acids. The junction had 3 bases not matched to a gene; V was cut back by 0 bases and J by 3 bases. CDR1 and CDR2 (germline): SGDLS, YYNGEE.

The chain employs TRBV7-2 and TRBJ2-7; 12 bases match TRBD2. Germline CDR1 reads SGHTA; CDR2 reads FQGNSA. The CDR3 totals 16 residues. V dropped 1 base and J dropped 6; count of bases not matched to a gene: 7. The chain's CDR3 is CASSLGLAGGWSEQYF. In DNA form, the CDR3 reads TGTGCCAGCAGCTTAGGTCTAGCGGGAGGGTGGAGCGAGCAGTACTTC.

The V call is TRBV19, the J call TRBJ1-2, with D perhaps matching TRBD1 (6 bases). Trimming removed 6 bases at V and 3 bases at J, with 11 bases between. This CDR3 has 13 amino acids. CDR1 and CDR2 (germline): LNHDA, SQIVND (reference sequence). CDR3 region: CASRGSGDYGYTF. CDR3 DNA: TGTGCCAGTAGGGGATCAGGGGACTATGGCTACACCTTC.

This clone was picked up a small number of times. The V gene is TRBV10-1, the J gene TRBJ2-1, with D possibly TRBD1 on 6 matching bases. The CDR3 is 15 residues long. Germline V gene sequence: CDR1 WNHNN, CDR2 SYGVQD (reference sequence). With 2 bases removed from V and 8 bases from J, the gap between germline ends came to 16 bases. The CDR3 sequence: CASSEVVGGVDEQFF. Written as DNA, the CDR3 is TGCGCCAGCAGTGAGGTGGTAGGGGGAGTCGATGAGCAGTTCTTC.

V is TRBV19 and J is TRBJ2-5; 7 bases match TRBD1. J lost 3 bases, V lost 6 bases, and 4 bases had no gene match. This CDR3 has 13 residues. CDR1 and CDR2 (germline): LNHDA, SQIVND (reference sequence). The CDR3 loop is CASRLQGKETQYF. As DNA, the CDR3 is TGTGCCAGTAGACTACAGGGGAAAGAGACCCAGTACTTC.